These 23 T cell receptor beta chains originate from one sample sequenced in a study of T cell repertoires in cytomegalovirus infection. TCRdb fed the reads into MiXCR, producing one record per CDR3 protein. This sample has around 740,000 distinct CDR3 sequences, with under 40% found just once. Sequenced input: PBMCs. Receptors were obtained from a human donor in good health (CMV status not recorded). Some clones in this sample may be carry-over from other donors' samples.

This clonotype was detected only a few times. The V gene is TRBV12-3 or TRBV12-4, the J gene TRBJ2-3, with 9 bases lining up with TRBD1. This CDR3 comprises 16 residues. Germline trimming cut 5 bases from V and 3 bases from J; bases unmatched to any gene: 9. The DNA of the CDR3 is TGTGCCAGCAGTCCCGGGACAGGGATTGTGACAGATACGCAGTATTTT. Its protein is CASSPGTGIVTDTQYF.

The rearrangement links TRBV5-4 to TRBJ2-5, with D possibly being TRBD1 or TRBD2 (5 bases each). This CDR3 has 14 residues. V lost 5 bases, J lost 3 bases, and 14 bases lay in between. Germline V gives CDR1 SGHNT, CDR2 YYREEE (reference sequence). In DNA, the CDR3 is TGTGCCAGCAGACCCGGGACGAGTAAAGAGACCCAGTACTTC. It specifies CASRPGTSKETQYF.

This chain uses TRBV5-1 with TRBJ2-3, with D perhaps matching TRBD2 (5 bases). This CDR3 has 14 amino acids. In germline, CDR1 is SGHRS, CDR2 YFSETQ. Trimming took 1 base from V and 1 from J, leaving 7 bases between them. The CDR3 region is CASSLQLGTDTQYF. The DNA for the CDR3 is TGCGCCAGCAGCTTGCAACTAGGCACAGATACGCAGTATTTT.

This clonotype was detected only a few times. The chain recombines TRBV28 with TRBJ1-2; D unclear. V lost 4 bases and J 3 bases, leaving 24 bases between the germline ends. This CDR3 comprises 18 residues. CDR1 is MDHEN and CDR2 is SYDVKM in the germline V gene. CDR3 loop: CASSSGPKTISMDYGYTF. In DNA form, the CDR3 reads TGTGCCAGCAGTTCTGGACCTAAAACCATTTCGATGGACTATGGCTACACCTTC.

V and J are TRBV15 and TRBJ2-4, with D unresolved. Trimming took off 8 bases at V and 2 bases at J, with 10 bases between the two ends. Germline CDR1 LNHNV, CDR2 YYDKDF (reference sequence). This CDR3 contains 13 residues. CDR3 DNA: TGTGCCACCGGGGAAGGATCCAAAAACATTCAGTACTTC. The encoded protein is CATGEGSKNIQYF.

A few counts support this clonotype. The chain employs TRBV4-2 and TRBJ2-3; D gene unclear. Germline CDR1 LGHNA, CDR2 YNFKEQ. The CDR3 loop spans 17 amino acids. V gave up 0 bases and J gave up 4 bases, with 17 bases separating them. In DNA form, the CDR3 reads TGTGCCAGCAGCCAAGAGTCGGTAGTTAAGTCCCCAGATACGCAGTATTTT. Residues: CASSQESVVKSPDTQYF.

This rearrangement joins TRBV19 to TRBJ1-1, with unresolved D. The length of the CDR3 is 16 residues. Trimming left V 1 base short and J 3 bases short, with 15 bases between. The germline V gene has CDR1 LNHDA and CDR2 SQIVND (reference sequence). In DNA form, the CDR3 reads TGTGCCAGTAGTATAGTGCATCAACGGTTGGACACTGAAGCTTTCTTT. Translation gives CASSIVHQRLDTEAFF.

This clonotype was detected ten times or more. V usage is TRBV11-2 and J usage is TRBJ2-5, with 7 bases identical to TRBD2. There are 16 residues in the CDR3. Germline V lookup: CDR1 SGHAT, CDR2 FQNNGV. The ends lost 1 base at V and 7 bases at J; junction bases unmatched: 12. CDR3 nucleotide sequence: TGTGCCAGCAGCTTAGGAGGGACTACTCCTCGGGGGACCCAGTACTTC. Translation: CASSLGGTTPRGTQYF.

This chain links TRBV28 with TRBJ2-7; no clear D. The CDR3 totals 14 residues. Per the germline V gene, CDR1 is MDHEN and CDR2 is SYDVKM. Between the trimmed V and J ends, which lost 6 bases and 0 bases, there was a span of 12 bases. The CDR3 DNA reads TGTGCCAGCAGCCCACCCAGACGCTCCTACGAGCAGTACTTC. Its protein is CASSPPRRSYEQYF.

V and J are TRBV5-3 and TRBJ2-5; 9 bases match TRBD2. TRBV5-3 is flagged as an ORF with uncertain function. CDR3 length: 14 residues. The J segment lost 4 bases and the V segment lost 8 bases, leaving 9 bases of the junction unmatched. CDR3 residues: CASSAGGWAETQYF. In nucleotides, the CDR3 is TGTGCCAGCAGCGCGGGGGGGTGGGCAGAGACCCAGTACTTC.

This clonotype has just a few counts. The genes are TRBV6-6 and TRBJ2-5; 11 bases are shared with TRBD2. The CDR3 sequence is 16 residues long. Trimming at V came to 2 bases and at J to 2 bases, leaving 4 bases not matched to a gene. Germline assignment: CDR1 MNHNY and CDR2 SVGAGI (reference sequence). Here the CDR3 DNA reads TGTGCCAGCAGTTACACCGGGACTAGCGGTCAAGAGACCCAGTACTTC. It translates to CASSYTGTSGQETQYF.

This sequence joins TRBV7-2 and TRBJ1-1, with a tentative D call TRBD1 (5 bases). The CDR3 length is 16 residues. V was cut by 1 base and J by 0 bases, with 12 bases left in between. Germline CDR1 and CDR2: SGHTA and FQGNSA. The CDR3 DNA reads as TGTGCCAGCAGCTTAGTCGGGGCCAAAATGAACACTGAAGCTTTCTTT. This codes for CASSLVGAKMNTEAFF.

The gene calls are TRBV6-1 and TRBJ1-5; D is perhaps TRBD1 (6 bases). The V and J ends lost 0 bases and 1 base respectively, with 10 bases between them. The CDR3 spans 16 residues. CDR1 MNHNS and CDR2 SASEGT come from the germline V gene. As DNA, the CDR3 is TGTGCCAGCAGTGAAGCTCAGGGGTCGAGCAATCAGCCCCAGCATTTT. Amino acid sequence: CASSEAQGSSNQPQHF.

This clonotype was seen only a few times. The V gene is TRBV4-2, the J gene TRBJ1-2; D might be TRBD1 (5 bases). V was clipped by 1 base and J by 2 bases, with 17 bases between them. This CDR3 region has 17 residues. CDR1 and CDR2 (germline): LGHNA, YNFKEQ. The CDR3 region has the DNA TGTGCCAGCAGCCAAGTCGGCGACAGATCAATAAACTATGGCTACACCTTC. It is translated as CASSQVGDRSINYGYTF.

For the CDR3, the DNA is TGCAGTGCTTTGGACAGGGTTGGGTTAGAGACCCAGTACTTC. Its protein product is CSALDRVGLETQYF. The chain has TRBV20-1 and TRBJ2-5, with 8 bases lining up with TRBD1. The length of the CDR3 is 14 residues. Per germline, CDR1 DFQATT and CDR2 SNEGSKA (reference sequence). V was pared by 5 bases and J by 4 bases, with 9 bases of the junction left unmatched.

In DNA form, the CDR3 reads TGTGCCAGCAGCCGAGATGTTAAGAGCACAGATACGCAGTATTTT. Protein product: CASSRDVKSTDTQYF. The chain combines TRBV28 with TRBJ2-3; no reliable D call. The germline CDR1 and CDR2 sequences are MDHEN and SYDVKM. CDR3 length: 15 residues. Trimming cost V 6 bases and J 0 bases, with 13 bases left between them.

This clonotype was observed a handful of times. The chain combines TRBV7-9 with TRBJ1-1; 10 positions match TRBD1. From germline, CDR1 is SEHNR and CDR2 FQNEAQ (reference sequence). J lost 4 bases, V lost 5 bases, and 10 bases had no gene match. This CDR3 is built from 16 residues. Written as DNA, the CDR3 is TGTGCCAGCAGCCCAATGGGAGACAGGGGGCGCACTGAAGCTTTCTTT. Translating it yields CASSPMGDRGRTEAFF. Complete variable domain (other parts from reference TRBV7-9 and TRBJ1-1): DTGVSQNPRHKITKRGQNVTFRCDPISEHNRLYWYRQTLGQGPEFLTYFQNEAQLEKSRLLSDRFSAERPKGSFSTLEIQRTEQGDSAMYLCASSPMGDRGRTEAFFGQGTRLTVV.

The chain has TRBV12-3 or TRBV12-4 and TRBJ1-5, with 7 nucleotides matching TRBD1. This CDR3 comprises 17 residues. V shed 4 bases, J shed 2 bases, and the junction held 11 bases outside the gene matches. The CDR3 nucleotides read TGTGCCAGCAGTTCCGGACAGGAGGGCGGTGGCAATCAGCCCCAGCATTTT. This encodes CASSSGQEGGGNQPQHF.

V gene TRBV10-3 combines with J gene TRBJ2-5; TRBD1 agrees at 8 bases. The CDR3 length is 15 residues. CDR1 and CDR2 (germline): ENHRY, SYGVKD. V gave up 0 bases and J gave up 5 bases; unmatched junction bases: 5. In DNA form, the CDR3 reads TGTGCCATCAGTGAGTCGTCAGGGGGCGGTGAGACCCAGTACTTC. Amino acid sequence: CAISESSGGGETQYF.

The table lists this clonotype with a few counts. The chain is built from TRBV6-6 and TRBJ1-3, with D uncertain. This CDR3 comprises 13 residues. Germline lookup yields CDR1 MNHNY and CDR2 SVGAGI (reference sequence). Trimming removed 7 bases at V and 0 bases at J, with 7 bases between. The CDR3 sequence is CASTRGSGNTIYF. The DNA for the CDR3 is TGTGCCAGCACTCGGGGCTCTGGAAACACCATATATTTT.

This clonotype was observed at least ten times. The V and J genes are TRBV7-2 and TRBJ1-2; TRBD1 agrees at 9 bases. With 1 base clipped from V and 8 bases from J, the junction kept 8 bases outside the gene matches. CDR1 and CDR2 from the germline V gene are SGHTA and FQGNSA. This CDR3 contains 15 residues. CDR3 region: CASSLDGQGLRGYTF. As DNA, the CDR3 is TGTGCCAGCAGCTTAGACGGACAGGGGTTGAGGGGCTACACCTTC.

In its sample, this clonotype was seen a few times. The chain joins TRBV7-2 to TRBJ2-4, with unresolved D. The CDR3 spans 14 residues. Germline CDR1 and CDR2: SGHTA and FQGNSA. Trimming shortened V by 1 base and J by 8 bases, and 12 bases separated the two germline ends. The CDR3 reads CASSLVWKSDIQYF. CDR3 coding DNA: TGTGCCAGCAGCTTAGTGTGGAAGTCGGACATTCAGTACTTC.

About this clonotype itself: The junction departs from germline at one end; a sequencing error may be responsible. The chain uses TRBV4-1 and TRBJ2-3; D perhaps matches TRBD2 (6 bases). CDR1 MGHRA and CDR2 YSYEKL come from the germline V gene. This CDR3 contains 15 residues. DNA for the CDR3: TGTTCCAGCAGCCAAGATCTGACTAGTCCGGATACGCAGTATTTT. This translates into CSSSQDLTSPDTQYF.